Below, 31 T cell receptor beta chains from the same sample are listed, as sequenced in a study of early T cells in non-severe SARS-CoV-2 infection. TCRdb ran MiXCR on the 5' RACE reads and lists one entry per CDR3 protein. This table holds roughly 50,000 distinct CDR3 sequences, about 9.2% found once. The sequencing input was whole blood. The receptors stem from an adult who was a healthcare worker with PCR-confirmed SARS-CoV-2 infection or an uninfected control (not recorded which).

This clonotype was found many times. The V call is TRBV7-6, the J call TRBJ2-3, with TRBD2 as a possible D gene (6 bases). The CDR3 consists of 15 residues. Trimming pared 5 bases from V and 2 bases from J, leaving 14 bases between. The germline gives CDR1 SGHVS, CDR2 FNYEAQ. CDR3 region: CASSRQGGNTDTQYF. CDR3 coding DNA: TGTGCCAGCAGCCGTCAGGGAGGTAACACAGATACGCAGTATTTT.

This clonotype was found many times. This chain uses TRBV15 with TRBJ1-5, with D possibly being TRBD1 (5 bases). The length of the CDR3 is 16 residues. The V gene lost 3 bases and the J gene lost 2 bases, with 14 bases spanning the gap. The germline V gene encodes CDR1 LNHNV and CDR2 YYDKDF (reference sequence). The CDR3 spells CATSSLGEGRNQPQHF. The CDR3 region has the DNA TGTGCCACCAGCAGCCTAGGAGAGGGACGCAATCAGCCCCAGCATTTT.

The chain is built from TRBV4-1 and TRBJ2-7; maybe TRBD2 (5 bases). Looked up from germline, CDR1 is MGHRA and CDR2 is YSYEKL. Trimming took 4 bases from V and 0 from J, leaving 13 bases between them. The CDR3 has 15 amino acids. The CDR3 coding sequence is TGCGCCAGCAGCCGAATAGGACTGAGCTCCTACGAGCAGTACTTC. This encodes CASSRIGLSSYEQYF.

The chain joins TRBV20-1 to TRBJ1-5; the match to TRBD1 covers 7 bases. Germline values: CDR1 DFQATT, CDR2 SNEGSKA (reference sequence). The CDR3 is made up of 15 amino acids. V shed 3 bases and J 0 bases; nucleotides not matched to a gene: 5. CDR3 protein: CSASKGAPSNQPQHF. The CDR3 DNA reads as TGCAGTGCTAGTAAGGGGGCACCTAGCAATCAGCCCCAGCATTTT.

The rearrangement uses TRBV7-9 and TRBJ2-1; TRBD2 matches at 10 bases. The CDR3 loop spans 16 amino acids. V shed 2 bases, J shed 8 bases, and the junction held 9 bases outside the gene matches. Germline V gene data show CDR1 as SEHNR and CDR2 as FQNEAQ (reference sequence). The CDR3 region has the DNA TGTGCCAGCAGCTTATACGGGCTAGCGGGAGCGGATGAGCAGTTCTTC. Translation: CASSLYGLAGADEQFF.

In this sample, this clonotype turned up many times. This rearrangement joins TRBV7-9 to TRBJ1-1; D unresolved. Trimming removed 5 bases from V and 5 bases from J, with 12 bases in between. The CDR3 extends over 13 amino acids. Per germline, CDR1 SEHNR and CDR2 FQNEAQ (reference sequence). CDR3 nucleotides: TGTGCCAGCAGCCCGGTGGGAGTGACTGAAGCTTTCTTT. It specifies CASSPVGVTEAFF.

This clonotype was recorded a few times. The chain recombines TRBV20-1 with TRBJ2-2; 8 nucleotides line up with TRBD2. V lost 0 bases, J lost 2 bases, and 2 bases stayed unmatched. Germline CDR1 is DFQATT and CDR2 is SNEGSKA (reference sequence). The CDR3 length is 15 residues. CDR3 sequence: CSARDGRANTGELFF. In DNA, the CDR3 is TGCAGTGCTAGAGACGGGAGGGCAAACACCGGGGAGCTGTTTTTT.

This clonotype was counted many times. The genes are TRBV7-7 and TRBJ2-2; D may be TRBD1 or TRBD2 (5 bases each). The CDR3 has 14 amino acids. The V end lost 1 base, the J end lost 6 bases, and 9 bases lay between the germline ends. The germline CDR1 and CDR2 sequences are SSHAT and FNYEAQ (reference sequence). The CDR3 loop reads CASSLGGASGELFF. CDR3 bases: TGTGCCAGCAGCTTAGGAGGGGCCTCCGGGGAGCTGTTTTTT.

The rearrangement joins TRBV9 to TRBJ2-7; tentative D call: TRBD1 (5 bases). The CDR3 covers 11 residues. Germline-derived CDR1 and CDR2 are SGDLS and YYNGEE. The V gene lost 3 bases and the J gene lost 4 bases, with 5 bases spanning the gap. CDR3 sequence reads: CASSEGYEQYF. Here the CDR3 DNA reads TGTGCCAGCAGCGAGGGGTACGAGCAGTACTTC.

This clonotype was detected a few times. V gene TRBV2 combines with J gene TRBJ2-1; TRBD2 agrees at 9 bases. Trimming at V came to 7 bases and at J to 4 bases, leaving 8 bases not matched to a gene. Germline V gene sequence: CDR1 SNHLY, CDR2 FYNNEI. This CDR3 is built from 15 residues. CDR3 coding DNA: TGTGCCAGCACCCGACTAGCGGACGGATACAATGAGCAGTTCTTC. This translates into CASTRLADGYNEQFF.

In its sample, this clonotype was seen many times. The rearrangement joins TRBV9 to TRBJ2-1; no firm D call. Between the trimmed V and J ends, which lost 7 bases and 5 bases, there was a span of 4 bases. CDR3 length: 10 residues. From germline, CDR1 is SGDLS and CDR2 YYNGEE. This CDR3 is CASGHNEQFF. CDR3 nucleotide sequence: TGTGCCAGCGGCCACAATGAGCAGTTCTTC.

The table lists this clonotype with a few counts. The chain carries TRBV13 and TRBJ2-7; 13 nucleotides align to TRBD2. The CDR3 is 17 amino acids. The J segment lost 0 bases and the V segment lost 5 bases, leaving 7 bases of the junction unmatched. CDR1 and CDR2 from the germline V gene are PRHDT and FYEKMQ (reference sequence). The DNA for the CDR3 is TGTGCCAGCAGCCCCCCGGGACTAGCGGGGAGCTCCTACGAGCAGTACTTC. Amino acids: CASSPPGLAGSSYEQYF.

The CDR3 nucleotides are TGTGCCAGCAGCTGGACAGGGCCCACCGGGGAGCTGTTTTTT. Protein sequence: CASSWTGPTGELFF. The rearrangement joins TRBV7-9 to TRBJ2-2; 8 bases map to TRBD1. V gave up 4 bases and J gave up 4 bases; unmatched junction bases: 2. Looked up from germline, CDR1 is SEHNR and CDR2 is FQNEAQ (reference sequence). There are 14 residues in the CDR3.

A few counts support this clonotype. CDR3 residues: CASSRITSATYEQYF. The CDR3 nucleotides read TGTGCCAGCAGCAGAATCACTAGCGCTACCTACGAGCAGTACTTC. The genes are TRBV25-1 and TRBJ2-7, with 7 bases matching TRBD2. This CDR3 is built from 15 residues. After removal of 6 bases from V and 2 bases from J, the junction contained 10 bases not matched to a gene. Germline CDR1 and CDR2: MGHDK and SYGVNS.

This clonotype was counted at least ten times. The rearrangement links TRBV6-5 to TRBJ1-1, with D possibly matching TRBD1 (6 bases). CDR3 length equals 12 residues. Trimming removed 6 bases from V and 4 bases from J, with 9 bases in between. The V gene's germline CDR1 is MNHEY and CDR2 SVGAGI. In DNA form, the CDR3 reads TGTGCCAGCAGCCCGGACAGCACTGAAGCTTTCTTT. This sequence encodes CASSPDSTEAFF.

This clonotype was recorded a few times. This chain links TRBV12-3 or TRBV12-4 with TRBJ2-1; D is ambiguous. The V gene lost 5 bases and the J gene lost 8 bases, with 19 bases spanning the gap. CDR3 length: 15 amino acids. The CDR3: CASSLTTSNIDEQFF. DNA of the CDR3: TGTGCCAGCAGTCTCACTACCTCGAATATCGATGAGCAGTTCTTC.

Written as DNA, the CDR3 is TGTGCCAGCAGCGTAGGGGCCTCTCCGAACACCGGGGAGCTGTTTTTT. It encodes CASSVGASPNTGELFF. The chain carries TRBV9 and TRBJ2-2, with D unresolved. Trimming removed 0 bases at V and 0 bases at J, with 9 bases between. The CDR3 totals 16 residues. Looked up from germline, CDR1 is SGDLS and CDR2 is YYNGEE.

This clonotype has a handful of counts. This chain links TRBV6-5 with TRBJ2-5; the D call may be TRBD1 or TRBD2 (5 bases each). Germline V gene lookup returns CDR1 MNHEY and CDR2 SVGAGI. V lost 6 bases and J 5 bases, leaving 10 bases between the germline ends. This CDR3 contains 12 residues. CDR3 nucleotide sequence: TGTGCCAGCAGCCAGGGAGAGGAGACCCAGTACTTC. Its protein is CASSQGEETQYF.

This clonotype was seen a few times. This chain connects TRBV7-9 to TRBJ2-5; possibly TRBD1 or TRBD2 for D (5 bases each). V was trimmed by 2 bases and J by 5 bases, leaving 15 bases between them. CDR1 and CDR2 from the germline V gene are SEHNR and FQNEAQ (reference sequence). The CDR3 extends over 15 amino acids. CDR3 nucleotide sequence: TGTGCCAGCAGCTTACGAGACGGGGCGCCGGAGACCCAGTACTTC. Protein: CASSLRDGAPETQYF.

This clonotype was recorded a few times. This chain uses TRBV27 with TRBJ2-1; 9 nucleotides line up with TRBD2. This CDR3 has 15 amino acids. Germline lookup yields CDR1 MNHEY and CDR2 SMNVEV (reference sequence). J gave up 7 bases and V 7 bases, and 11 bases lay outside the gene matches. CDR3 nucleotides: TGTGCCAGCATTAGGGCTAGCGGGATGGCAAATGAGCAGTTCTTC. It encodes CASIRASGMANEQFF.

This clonotype was found a few times. The chain combines TRBV18 with TRBJ1-2; 8 nucleotides match TRBD1. The trim removed 3 bases at V and 8 bases at J, leaving 11 bases unmatched. This CDR3 comprises 15 residues. The germline CDR1 and CDR2 sequences are KGHSH and LQKENI. The CDR3 region is CASSPATGEAYGYTF. CDR3 DNA: TGTGCCAGCTCACCGGCGACAGGGGAGGCGTACGGCTACACCTTC.

This clonotype was seen at least ten times. The chain employs TRBV29-1 and TRBJ2-3, with D unclear. Germline V gene lookup returns CDR1 SQVTM and CDR2 ANQGSEA. This CDR3 comprises 14 residues. V gave up 3 bases and J gave up 2 bases, with 12 bases separating them. CDR3 sequence reads: CSVDIGPTTDTQYF. CDR3 DNA sequence: TGCAGCGTTGATATTGGGCCTACCACAGATACGCAGTATTTT.

This clonotype was observed many times. The chain employs TRBV12-3 or TRBV12-4 and TRBJ1-5; 9 bases agree with TRBD1. V lost 3 bases to trimming and J lost 5 bases; unmatched junction nucleotides: 5. This CDR3 is 15 amino acids long. The CDR3 DNA reads as TGTGCCAGCAGTTTCCGGGACAGGGCACATCAGCCCCAGCATTTT. Residues: CASSFRDRAHQPQHF.

This clonotype was counted only a few times. The chain is built from TRBV6-5 and TRBJ1-5; D may be TRBD1 (6 bases). The CDR3 runs 16 residues. Trimming pared 4 bases from V and 5 bases from J, leaving 18 bases between. Germline CDR1 and CDR2: MNHEY and SVGAGI. The DNA for the CDR3 is TGTGCCAGCAGTTCGCTTACAGGGACACCTCATCAGCCCCAGCATTTT. Protein sequence: CASSSLTGTPHQPQHF.

The CDR3 loop reads CASSLGPYRALNTEAFF. CDR3 bases: TGCGCCAGCAGCTTGGGCCCTTACAGGGCTTTGAACACTGAAGCTTTCTTT. The chain joins TRBV5-1 to TRBJ1-1; the D gene is possibly TRBD1 (6 bases). Germline CDR1 is SGHRS and CDR2 is YFSETQ. The CDR3 covers 17 residues. Trimming left V 0 bases short and J 0 bases short, with 15 bases between.

The chain links TRBV29-1 to TRBJ1-1; D perhaps matches TRBD1 (6 bases). The CDR3 has 13 residues. Per the germline V gene, CDR1 is SQVTM and CDR2 is ANQGSEA. Trimming took 4 bases from V and 1 from J, leaving 10 bases between them. CDR3 sequence reads: CSVVGASNTEAFF. For the CDR3, the DNA is TGCAGCGTTGTGGGGGCCTCGAACACTGAAGCTTTCTTT.

Many counts were recorded for this clonotype. The CDR3 DNA reads TGTGCCAGCAGCTTAGCCGCCTGGACCCCTCCCGTATACGAGCAGTACTTC. Protein sequence: CASSLAAWTPPVYEQYF. The chain links TRBV7-2 to TRBJ2-7; the D is unclear. Looked up from germline, CDR1 is SGHTA and CDR2 is FQGNSA. This CDR3 region has 17 residues. The germline V and J ends were trimmed by 0 bases and 4 bases, with 19 bases remaining between them.

This clonotype was counted at least ten times. The V call is TRBV6-6, the J call TRBJ1-2; D is uncertain. Germline V gene lookup returns CDR1 MNHNY and CDR2 SVGAGI (reference sequence). The CDR3 totals 10 residues. The germline V and J ends were trimmed by 4 bases and 4 bases, with 1 base remaining between them. The CDR3 region is CASSSYGYTF. CDR3 sequence (DNA): TGTGCCAGCAGTTCCTATGGCTACACCTTC.

This clonotype appeared many times. The V and J genes are TRBV11-2 and TRBJ1-1, with D unclear. Germline-derived CDR1 and CDR2 are SGHAT and FQNNGV. There are 17 residues in the CDR3. V lost 0 bases and J 11 bases, leaving 25 bases between the germline ends. CDR3 in DNA: TGTGCCAGCAGCTTAGAGGAACTAGCCCACTCCGGGAAGAAGGCTTTCTTT. Amino acid sequence: CASSLEELAHSGKKAFF.

There are many counts of this clonotype. DNA of the CDR3: TGTGCCAGCAGCCAAGATATCAGACAGGGACCCTACGAGCAGTACTTC. As protein: CASSQDIRQGPYEQYF. The rearrangement links TRBV4-2 to TRBJ2-7, with 7 positions matching TRBD1. CDR3 length equals 16 residues. Germline CDR1 LGHNA, CDR2 YNFKEQ. Trimming cost V 0 bases and J 2 bases; bases outside gene matches: 7.

The table lists this clonotype with a few counts. The rearrangement uses TRBV7-8 and TRBJ2-7; possibly TRBD2 for D (6 bases). V lost 7 bases and J 4 bases, leaving 17 bases between the germline ends. There are 14 residues in the CDR3. Germline V gene sequence: CDR1 SGHVS, CDR2 FQNEAQ. The CDR3, as DNA: TGTGCCAGCACTTTCAGTGGGGGAGGATACGAGCAGTACTTC. This translates into CASTFSGGGYEQYF.